This is a list of T cell receptor beta chains from one sample in a study of T cell changes during pregnancy in multiple sclerosis. Using immunoSEQ multiplex PCR, the repertoire was profiled, and TCRdb retains in-frame clones only, with some absent. This sample has approximately 100,000 clones, with about nine tenths found just once. Sequenced here: peripheral blood, sampled after pregnancy. The receptors come from a female donor with multiple sclerosis, enrolled in a pregnancy study. CDR3s include the opening cysteine and the closing phenylalanine or tryptophan. The order of the fields is clone size, J gene, V gene, D gene, CDR3 length, CDR3 DNA, CDR3 protein. The D gene is left open where the match is weak. Size is omitted from some rows. Given values are once, few, many or a class for expanded clones.

once,TRBJ1-5,TRBV5-1,NA,14,TGCGCCAGCAGCTTGTCCGGGGGCAATCAGCCCCAGCATTTT,CASSLSGGNQPQHF
NA,TRBJ2-1,TRBV7-9,TRBD2,16,TGTGCCAGCAGCTCAATACTAGCGGGGGGGCCGAATGAGCAGTTCTTC,CASSSILAGGPNEQFF
NA,TRBJ1-2,TRBV7-6,TRBD1,15,TGTGCCAGCAGCCCCACGGGGACAGGGTGGGATGGCTACACCTTC,CASSPTGTGWDGYTF
NA,TRBJ1-6,TRBV11-2,TRBD1,18,TGTGCCAGCAGCTTGAGAGGACAGGGAGACGTGAAAAATTCACCCCTCCACTTT,CASSLRGQGDVKNSPLHF
NA,TRBJ2-3,TRBV5-1,NA,14,TGCGCCAGCAGCTCTACAGGGCCCCCAGATACGCAGTATTTT,CASSSTGPPDTQYF
once,TRBJ2-7,TRBV13,NA,13,TGTGCCAGCAGACCAGGGGCATCCTACGAGCAGTACTTC,CASRPGASYEQYF
NA,TRBJ2-7,TRBV5-5,NA,16,TGTGCCAGCAGCTTGGTGGGGGCAGGGACCCTCTACGAGCAGTACTTC,CASSLVGAGTLYEQYF
NA,TRBJ2-1,TRBV13,NA,14,TGTGCCAGCAGCCCTATGTATTCCTACAATGAGCAGTTCTTC,CASSPMYSYNEQFF
once,TRBJ2-7,TRBV29-1,TRBD1,13,TGCAGCGTCCTCGGACAGGGGACCTACGAGCAGTACTTC,CSVLGQGTYEQYF
NA,TRBJ2-1,TRBV7-8,NA,15,TGTGCCAGCAGCTTAGACAGGGTAAGGATCAATGAGCAGTTCTTC,CASSLDRVRINEQFF
NA,TRBJ1-2,TRBV2,NA,15,TGTGCCAGCAGTCCCCGCCCGGCGGCCGACTATGGCTACACCTTC,CASSPRPAADYGYTF
NA,TRBJ2-3,TRBV10-3,NA,10,TGTGCCTCCTCAGGAGATACGCAGTATTTT,CASSGDTQYF
NA,TRBJ2-3,TRBV29-1,TRBD2,13,TGCAGCTCGGGGAGCGGGGAGGGTTATACGCAGTATTTT,CSSGSGEGYTQYF
once,TRBJ2-7,TRBV11-3,TRBD1,16,TGTGCCAGCAGCGCCCGAGACAGGGGGCAAGGGAACGAGCAGTACTTC,CASSARDRGQGNEQYF
few,TRBJ1-1,TRBV16,NA,12,TGTGCCAGCAGCCAATCCCAGTGGGAAGCTTTCTTT,CASSQSQWEAFF
NA,TRBJ1-1,TRBV6-5,TRBD1,15,TGTGCCAGCAGTTACTCTCGGACAGGGACCACTGAAGCTTTCTTT,CASSYSRTGTTEAFF
NA,TRBJ1-3,TRBV7-6,NA,17,TGTGCCAGCAGCTTATTGGTCCAGGGGATGTTTGGAAACACCATATATTTT,CASSLLVQGMFGNTIYF
once,TRBJ2-7,TRBV5-1,TRBD1,16,TGCGCCAGCAGGCGCCAGGGGGCAAGTCAGGACAACGAGCAGTACTTC,CASRRQGASQDNEQYF
once,TRBJ2-7,TRBV4-1,TRBD1,13,TGCGCCAGCAGCGATACAGGGGGCTCCGAGCAGTACTTC,CASSDTGGSEQYF
NA,TRBJ1-5,TRBV6-5,NA,14,TGTGCCAGCAGTTATCAGGGTGGAAATCAGCCCCAGCATTTT,CASSYQGGNQPQHF
once,TRBJ2-6,TRBV6-1,NA,14,TGTGCCAGCAGTGACGGCTCTGGGGCCAACGTCCTGACTTTC,CASSDGSGANVLTF
NA,TRBJ2-1,TRBV7-6,TRBD1,16,TGTGCCAGCAGTTCTAACGGACAGGGGCTAGGCAATGAGCAGTTCTTC,CASSSNGQGLGNEQFF
NA,TRBJ2-6,TRBV5-1,NA,16,TGCGCCAGCAGCCCGACAGGAAAGTCTGGGGCCAACGTCCTGACTTTC,CASSPTGKSGANVLTF
NA,TRBJ2-5,TRBV18,NA,15,TGTGCCAGCTCACCATCCTACAAGCGGGAAGAGACCCAGTACTTC,CASSPSYKREETQYF
NA,TRBJ2-5,TRBV6-1,TRBD2,14,TGTGCCAGCCGTCTAGCGGGGTCTAAAGAGACCCAGTACTTC,CASRLAGSKETQYF
NA,TRBJ1-1,TRBV10-3,NA,15,TGTGCCACCTACGGGGCCCGGGGACTTCACACTGAAGCTTTCTTT,CATYGARGLHTEAFF
NA,TRBJ1-2,TRBV19,TRBD1,13,TGTGCCAGTAGTACTACAGGGGTTTATGGCTACACCTTC,CASSTTGVYGYTF
NA,TRBJ2-7,TRBV5-6,NA,11,TGTGCCAGCAGCTTGTATTACGAGCAGTACTTC,CASSLYYEQYF
NA,TRBJ1-4,TRBV7-2,NA,16,TGTGCCAGCAGCTTTCGTGGCGGTGCAACTAATGAAAAACTGTTTTTT,CASSFRGGATNEKLFF
NA,TRBJ1-1,TRBV5-4,TRBD1,15,TGTGCCAGCAGCTCAGTACAGGGGGCGAGCACTGAAGCTTTCTTT,CASSSVQGASTEAFF
NA,TRBJ1-1,TRBV5-4,TRBD1,14,TGTGCCAGCAGCGGGGACAGGCTGAACACTGAAGCTTTCTTT,CASSGDRLNTEAFF
NA,TRBJ2-1,TRBV4-1,NA,16,TGCGCCAGCTCAAAGGAGGGCGTAGTAGGTAGCGATGAGCAGTTCTTC,CASSKEGVVGSDEQFF
NA,TRBJ2-1,TRBV5-1,TRBD2,16,TGCGCCAGCAGCCACAAGACTAGCGGGGGGTCCAATGAGCAGTTCTTC,CASSHKTSGGSNEQFF
once,TRBJ1-2,TRBV19,TRBD1,13,TGTGCCAGTAGAGTGGACAGGGCGGGCGGCTACACCTTC,CASRVDRAGGYTF
NA,TRBJ2-5,TRBV19,TRBD1,14,TGTGCCAGTACCCCGGACAGGGTAGGGGAGACCCAGTACTTC,CASTPDRVGETQYF
NA,TRBJ2-1,TRBV30,TRBD1,15,TGTGCCTGGAGTAGCGGGACAGGGGCCTACAATGAGCAGTTCTTC,CAWSSGTGAYNEQFF
few,TRBJ1-4,TRBV29-1,NA,15,TGCAGCGTTGAAGATCCGACAGCAACTAATGAAAAACTGTTTTTT,CSVEDPTATNEKLFF
few,TRBJ1-2,TRBV7-9,TRBD1,15,TGTGCCAGCAGCTTAGGGGGAGGACAGGGGGAAGGCTACACCTTC,CASSLGGGQGEGYTF
once,TRBJ2-1,TRBV7-9,TRBD2,18,TGTGCCAGCAGCTCACCGACTAGCGGGGGGACGGGATACAATGAGCAGTTCTTC,CASSSPTSGGTGYNEQFF
NA,TRBJ1-1,TRBV30,NA,15,TGTGCCTGGAGTGTGACGGGGATCGGGAACACTGAAGCTTTCTTT,CAWSVTGIGNTEAFF
NA,TRBJ1-1,TRBV6-5,TRBD1,16,TGTGCCAGCAGTTTCCGCCTGACAGGGCTGAACACTGAAGCTTTCTTT,CASSFRLTGLNTEAFF
NA,TRBJ2-1,TRBV27,TRBD2,15,TGTGCCAGCAGTTACAGCGGGGGGTCCTACAATGAGCAGTTCTTC,CASSYSGGSYNEQFF
NA,TRBJ2-2,TRBV29-1,NA,13,TGCAGCGTTGGGGGAGGCAACACCGGGGAGCTGTTTTTT,CSVGGGNTGELFF
NA,TRBJ1-1,TRBV7-6,TRBD1,12,TGTGCCAGCAGCCTTGGACAGGGGGAAGCTTTCTTT,CASSLGQGEAFF
NA,TRBJ1-4,TRBV7-9,NA,15,TGTGCCAGCAGCTTAGGCCTGAGAAGCGTGGAGAAACTGTTTTTT,CASSLGLRSVEKLFF
NA,TRBJ1-2,TRBV6-5,TRBD1,14,TGTGCCAGCCAGGGACAGGGGAGGGACTATGGCTACACCTTC,CASQGQGRDYGYTF
NA,TRBJ1-2,TRBV6-5,NA,13,TGTGCCAGCAAGGCAGGGCTGTCCTATGGCTACACCTTC,CASKAGLSYGYTF
NA,TRBJ1-5,TRBV29-1,NA,14,TGCAGCGCCTCGGCGGGGAGGGACGGTCAGCCCCAGCATTTT,CSASAGRDGQPQHF
few,TRBJ1-1,TRBV19,TRBD1,13,TGTGCCGTTGACAGGGCGATGAACACTGAAGCTTTCTTT,CAVDRAMNTEAFF
NA,TRBJ1-6,TRBV2,NA,14,TGTGCCAGCAGTGAAAACAGGGAGAATTCACCCCTCCACTTT,CASSENRENSPLHF
NA,TRBJ2-3,TRBV6-5,NA,13,TGTGCCAGCAGTTATTCTGACAAAGATACGCAGTATTTT,CASSYSDKDTQYF
NA,TRBJ1-3,TRBV7-2,NA,13,TGTGCCAGCAGTCGGTATTACGGAAACACCATATATTTT,CASSRYYGNTIYF
NA,TRBJ2-3,TRBV19,NA,15,TGTGCCAGCACAACAGAAGGGACTAGCACAGATACGCAGTATTTT,CASTTEGTSTDTQYF
NA,TRBJ2-1,TRBV7-6,TRBD1,15,TGTGCCAGCAGCCCAGAAAGGGGGCCTTCGGGTGAGCAGTTCTTC,CASSPERGPSGEQFF
NA,TRBJ1-6,TRBV5-1,TRBD1,15,TGCGCCAGCAGCCCCTCGGACAGGGGTTGGTCACCCCTCCACTTT,CASSPSDRGWSPLHF
NA,TRBJ1-5,TRBV30,TRBD1,15,TGTGCCTGGAGTTGGGACAGTCGGGGCAATCAGCCCCAGCATTTT,CAWSWDSRGNQPQHF
many,TRBJ1-5,TRBV5-6,NA,16,TGTGCCAGCAGCTTGCCAGGGGATGGCGGCAATCAGCCCCAGCATTTT,CASSLPGDGGNQPQHF